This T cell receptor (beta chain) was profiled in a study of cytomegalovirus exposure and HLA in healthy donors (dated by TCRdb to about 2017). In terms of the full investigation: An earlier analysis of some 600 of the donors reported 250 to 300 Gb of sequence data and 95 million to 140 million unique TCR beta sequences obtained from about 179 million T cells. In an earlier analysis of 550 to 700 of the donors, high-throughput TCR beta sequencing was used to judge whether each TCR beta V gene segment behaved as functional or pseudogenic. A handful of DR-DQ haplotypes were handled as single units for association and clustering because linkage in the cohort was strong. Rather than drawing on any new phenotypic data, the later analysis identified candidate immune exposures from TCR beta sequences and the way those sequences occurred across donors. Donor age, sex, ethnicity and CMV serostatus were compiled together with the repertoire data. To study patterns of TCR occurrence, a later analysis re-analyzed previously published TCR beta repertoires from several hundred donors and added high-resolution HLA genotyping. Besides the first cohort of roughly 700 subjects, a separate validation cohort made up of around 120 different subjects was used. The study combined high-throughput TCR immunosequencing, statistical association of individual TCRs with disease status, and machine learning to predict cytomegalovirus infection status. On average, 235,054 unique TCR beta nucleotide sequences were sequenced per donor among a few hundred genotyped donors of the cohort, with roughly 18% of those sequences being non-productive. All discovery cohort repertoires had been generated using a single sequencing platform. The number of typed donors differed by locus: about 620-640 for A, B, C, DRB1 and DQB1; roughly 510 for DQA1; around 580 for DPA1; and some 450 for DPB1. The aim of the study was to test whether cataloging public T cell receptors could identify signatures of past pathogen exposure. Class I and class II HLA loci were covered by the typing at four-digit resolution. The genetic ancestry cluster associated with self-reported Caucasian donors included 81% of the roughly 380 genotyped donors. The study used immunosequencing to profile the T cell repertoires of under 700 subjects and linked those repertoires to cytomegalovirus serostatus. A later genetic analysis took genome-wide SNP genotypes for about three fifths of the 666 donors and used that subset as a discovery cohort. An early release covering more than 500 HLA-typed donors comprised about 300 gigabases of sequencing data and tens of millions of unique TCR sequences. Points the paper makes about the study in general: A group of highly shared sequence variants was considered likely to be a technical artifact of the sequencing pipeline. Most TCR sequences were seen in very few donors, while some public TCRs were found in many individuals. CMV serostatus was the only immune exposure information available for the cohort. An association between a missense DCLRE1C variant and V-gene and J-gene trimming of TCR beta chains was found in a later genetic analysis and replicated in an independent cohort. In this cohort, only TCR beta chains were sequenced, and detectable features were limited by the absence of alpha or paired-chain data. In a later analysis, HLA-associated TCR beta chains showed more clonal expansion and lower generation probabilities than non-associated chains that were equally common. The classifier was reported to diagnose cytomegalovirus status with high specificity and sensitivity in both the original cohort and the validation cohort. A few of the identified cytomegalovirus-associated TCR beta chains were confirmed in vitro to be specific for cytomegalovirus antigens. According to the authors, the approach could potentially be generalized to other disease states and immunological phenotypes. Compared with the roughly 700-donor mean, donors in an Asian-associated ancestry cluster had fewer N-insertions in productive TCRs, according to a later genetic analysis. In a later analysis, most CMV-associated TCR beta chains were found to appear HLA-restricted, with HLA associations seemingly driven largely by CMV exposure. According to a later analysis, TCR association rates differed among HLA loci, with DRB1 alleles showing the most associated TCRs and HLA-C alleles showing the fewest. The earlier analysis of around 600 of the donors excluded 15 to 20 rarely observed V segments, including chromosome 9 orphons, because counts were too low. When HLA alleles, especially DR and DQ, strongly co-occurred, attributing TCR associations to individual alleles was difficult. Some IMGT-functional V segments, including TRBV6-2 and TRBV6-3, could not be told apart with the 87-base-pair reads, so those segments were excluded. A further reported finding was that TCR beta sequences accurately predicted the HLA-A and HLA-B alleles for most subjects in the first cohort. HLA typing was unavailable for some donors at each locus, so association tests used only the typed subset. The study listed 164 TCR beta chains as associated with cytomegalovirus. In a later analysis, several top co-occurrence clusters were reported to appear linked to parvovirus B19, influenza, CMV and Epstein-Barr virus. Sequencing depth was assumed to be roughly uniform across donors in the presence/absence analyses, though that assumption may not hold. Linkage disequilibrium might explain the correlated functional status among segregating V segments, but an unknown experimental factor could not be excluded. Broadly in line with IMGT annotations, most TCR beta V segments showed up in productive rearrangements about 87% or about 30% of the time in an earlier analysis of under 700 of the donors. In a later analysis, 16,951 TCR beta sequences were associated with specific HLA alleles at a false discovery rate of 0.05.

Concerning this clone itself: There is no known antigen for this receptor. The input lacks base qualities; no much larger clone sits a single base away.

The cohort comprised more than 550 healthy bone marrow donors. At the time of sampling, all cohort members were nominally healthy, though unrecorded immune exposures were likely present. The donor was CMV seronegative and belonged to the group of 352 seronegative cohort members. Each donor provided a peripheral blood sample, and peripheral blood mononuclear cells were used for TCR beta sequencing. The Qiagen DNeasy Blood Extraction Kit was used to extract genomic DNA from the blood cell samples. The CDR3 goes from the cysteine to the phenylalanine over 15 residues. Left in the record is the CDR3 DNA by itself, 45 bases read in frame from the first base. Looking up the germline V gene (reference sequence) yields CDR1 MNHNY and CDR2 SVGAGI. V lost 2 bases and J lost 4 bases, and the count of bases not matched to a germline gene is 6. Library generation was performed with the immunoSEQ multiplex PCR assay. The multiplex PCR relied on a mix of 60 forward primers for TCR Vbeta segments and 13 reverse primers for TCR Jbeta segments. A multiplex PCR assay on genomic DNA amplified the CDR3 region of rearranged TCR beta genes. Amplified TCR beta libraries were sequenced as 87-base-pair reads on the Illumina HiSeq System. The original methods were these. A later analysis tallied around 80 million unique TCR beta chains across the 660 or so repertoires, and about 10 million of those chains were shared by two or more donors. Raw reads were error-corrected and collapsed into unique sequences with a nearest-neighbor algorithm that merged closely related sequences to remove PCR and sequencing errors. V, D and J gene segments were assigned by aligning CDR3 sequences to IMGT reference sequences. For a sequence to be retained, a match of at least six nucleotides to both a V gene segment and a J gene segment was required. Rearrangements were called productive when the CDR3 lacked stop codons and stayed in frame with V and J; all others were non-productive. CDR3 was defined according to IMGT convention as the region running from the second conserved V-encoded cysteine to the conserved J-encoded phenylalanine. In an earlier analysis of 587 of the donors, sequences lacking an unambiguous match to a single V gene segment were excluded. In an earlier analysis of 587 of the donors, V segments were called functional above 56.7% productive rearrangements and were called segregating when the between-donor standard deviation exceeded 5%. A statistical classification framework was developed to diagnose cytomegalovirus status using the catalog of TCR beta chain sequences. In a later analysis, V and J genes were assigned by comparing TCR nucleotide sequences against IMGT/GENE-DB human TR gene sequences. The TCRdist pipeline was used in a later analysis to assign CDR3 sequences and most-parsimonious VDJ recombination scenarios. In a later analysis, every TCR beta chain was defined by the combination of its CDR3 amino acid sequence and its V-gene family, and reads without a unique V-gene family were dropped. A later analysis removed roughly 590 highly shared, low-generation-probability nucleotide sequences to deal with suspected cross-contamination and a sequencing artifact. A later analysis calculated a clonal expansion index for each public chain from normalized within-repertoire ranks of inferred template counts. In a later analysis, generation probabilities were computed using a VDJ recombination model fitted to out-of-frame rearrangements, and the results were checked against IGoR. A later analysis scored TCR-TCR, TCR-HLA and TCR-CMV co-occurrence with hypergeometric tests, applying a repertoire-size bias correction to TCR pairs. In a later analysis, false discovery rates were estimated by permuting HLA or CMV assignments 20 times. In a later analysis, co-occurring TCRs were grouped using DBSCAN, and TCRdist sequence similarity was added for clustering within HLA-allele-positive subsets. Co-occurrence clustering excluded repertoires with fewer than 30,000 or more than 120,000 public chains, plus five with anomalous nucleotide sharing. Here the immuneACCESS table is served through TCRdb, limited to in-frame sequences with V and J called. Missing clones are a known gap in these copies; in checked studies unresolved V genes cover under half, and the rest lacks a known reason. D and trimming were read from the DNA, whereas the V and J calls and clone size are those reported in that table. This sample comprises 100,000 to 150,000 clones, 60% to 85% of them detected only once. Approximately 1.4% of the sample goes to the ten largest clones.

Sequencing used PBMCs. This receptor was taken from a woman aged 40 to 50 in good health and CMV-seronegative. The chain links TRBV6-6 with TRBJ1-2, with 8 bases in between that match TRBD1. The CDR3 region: CASSYAPGQGYGYTF. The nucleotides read TGTGCCAGCAGTTACGCACCAGGACAGGGCTATGGCTACACCTTC.